This is a list of T cell receptor beta chains from one sample in a study of cytomegalovirus exposure and HLA in healthy donors. Sequencing was performed with immunoSEQ multiplex PCR; in TCRdb, only in-frame clones are kept and a portion is missing. Here the sample spans under 150,000 clones, around 72% being singletons. What was sequenced was PBMCs. These receptors came from a woman aged 35 to 49 in good health and CMV-seronegative. The CDR3 runs from the conserved cysteine through the conserved F or W. D genes are given only for firm matches. Not every row has a clone size; where given, it reads once, few, many or a size class.

j_call	clone_size	v_call	d_call	cdr3_aa	cdr3_nt
TRBJ2-1	NA	TRBV2	TRBD2	CASSGLAGANEQFF	TGTGCCAGCAGCGGACTAGCGGGGGCGAATGAGCAGTTCTTC
TRBJ1-1	NA	TRBV5-1	TRBD1	CASSLGTGEAEAFF	TGCGCCAGCAGCTTGGGGACAGGAGAAGCTGAAGCTTTCTTT
TRBJ2-5	NA	TRBV6-1	TRBD2	CASSRREGRETQYF	TGTGCCAGCAGTCGGCGGGAGGGCCGAGAGACCCAGTACTTC
TRBJ2-7	NA	TRBV6-1	TRBD1	CASKTGTGTDEQYF	TGTGCCAGCAAGACCGGGACAGGGACCGACGAGCAGTACTTC
TRBJ1-2	NA	TRBV6-5	NA	CASSSPGRAEGYTF	TGTGCCAGCAGCTCCCCCGGGAGGGCGGAGGGCTACACCTTC
TRBJ2-2	NA	TRBV2	NA	CASSELYIGELFF	TGTGCCAGCAGTGAACTGTACATCGGGGAGCTGTTTTTT
TRBJ1-1	once	TRBV9	NA	CASKSGNTEAFF	TGTGCCAGCAAGTCAGGGAACACTGAAGCTTTCTTT
TRBJ1-1	NA	TRBV6-6	NA	CASRSRGEGTEAFF	TGTGCCAGCAGGTCGCGGGGGGAAGGTACTGAAGCTTTCTTT
TRBJ1-3	NA	TRBV2	TRBD1	CAKITGETSGNTIYF	TGTGCCAAAATAACAGGGGAAACGTCTGGAAACACCATATATTTT
TRBJ2-2	NA	TRBV5-8	NA	CASSLVQPGNTGELFF	TGTGCCAGCAGCTTGGTACAGCCTGGCAACACCGGGGAGCTGTTTTTT
TRBJ2-1	once	TRBV30	TRBD2	CAWGRGTSSVEQFF	TGTGCCTGGGGTCGGGGGACTAGCTCGGTTGAGCAGTTCTTC
TRBJ1-1	NA	TRBV29-1	NA	CSVGRGNTEAFF	TGCAGCGTTGGCAGGGGGAACACTGAAGCTTTCTTT
TRBJ1-2	few	TRBV6-1	NA	CASSVRGGGNLGYGYTF	TGTGCCAGCAGTGTAAGGGGAGGGGGAAACCTTGGCTATGGCTACACCTTC
TRBJ1-2	few	TRBV5-4	TRBD1	CASSRPVQGGEGGYTF	TGTGCCAGCAGCAGACCCGTACAGGGGGGAGAGGGCGGCTACACCTTC
TRBJ1-1	NA	TRBV6-6	TRBD1	CATLPGQEFTEAFF	TGTGCCACCTTACCGGGACAGGAATTCACTGAAGCTTTCTTT
TRBJ2-7	NA	TRBV9	TRBD2	CASHLSTSSDEQYF	TGTGCCAGCCACCTCTCGACTAGCTCCGACGAGCAGTACTTC
TRBJ2-1	once	TRBV5-6	NA	CASSSLGLGYNEQFF	TGTGCCAGCAGCTCCCTCGGACTGGGCTACAATGAGCAGTTCTTC
TRBJ1-1	NA	TRBV28	TRBD1	CASRTGTVVAEAFF	TGTGCCAGCAGGACCGGGACAGTGGTGGCCGAAGCTTTCTTT
TRBJ1-6	once	TRBV6-1	NA	CASSFDRLNSPLHF	TGTGCCAGCAGCTTTGACAGGCTTAATTCACCCCTCCACTTT
TRBJ2-1	NA	TRBV7-8	NA	CASSWAGAANEQFF	TGTGCCAGCAGCTGGGCGGGGGCAGCGAATGAGCAGTTCTTC
TRBJ2-7	NA	TRBV7-9	NA	CASSPTVGPEQYF	TGTGCCAGCAGCCCTACAGTGGGGCCCGAGCAGTACTTC
TRBJ1-4	NA	TRBV6-5	TRBD1	CASNPGQGAEKLFF	TGTGCCAGCAACCCGGGACAGGGGGCGGAAAAACTGTTTTTT
TRBJ1-1	NA	TRBV30	NA	CAWSVRGGRAEAFF	TGTGCCTGGAGTGTTAGAGGGGGACGGGCTGAAGCTTTCTTT
TRBJ2-1	few	TRBV10-2	NA	CASLQGPDEQFF	TGCGCCAGCCTGCAGGGTCCCGATGAGCAGTTCTTC
TRBJ2-1	few	TRBV27	NA	CASSAQGEQFF	TGTGCCAGCAGTGCCCAGGGTGAGCAGTTCTTC
TRBJ1-1	NA	TRBV28	TRBD1	CATRGQPEAFF	TGTGCCACTAGGGGACAGCCCGAAGCTTTCTTT
TRBJ2-5	NA	TRBV6-1	TRBD2	CASSLGLAGEETQYF	TGTGCCAGCAGTCTCGGGCTAGCGGGAGAGGAGACCCAGTACTTC
TRBJ1-1	NA	TRBV7-9	NA	CASSLGQINTEAFF	TGTGCCAGCAGCTTAGGACAGATCAACACTGAAGCTTTCTTT
TRBJ2-5	NA	TRBV6-6	NA	CASRDGLLQETQYF	TGTGCCAGCAGGGACGGACTGCTCCAAGAGACCCAGTACTTC
TRBJ2-1	NA	TRBV2	TRBD1	CASSPGQGSYNEQFF	TGTGCCAGCAGTCCGGGACAGGGCTCCTACAATGAGCAGTTCTTC
TRBJ2-3	NA	TRBV9	TRBD2	CASSVGTSGRSADTQYF	TGTGCCAGCAGCGTAGGGACTAGCGGGAGGTCGGCGGATACGCAGTATTTT
TRBJ2-7	NA	TRBV27	TRBD2	CASSFGLAGYEQYF	TGTGCCAGCAGTTTCGGACTAGCAGGATACGAGCAGTACTTC
TRBJ1-2	few	TRBV11-1	NA	CASSLGASHAYTF	TGTGCCAGCAGCCTAGGGGCTTCCCACGCCTACACCTTC
TRBJ2-3	NA	TRBV9	TRBD2	CASSVARTSGGNTDTQYF	TGTGCCAGCAGCGTAGCCCGGACTAGCGGGGGCAACACAGATACGCAGTATTTT
TRBJ1-1	NA	TRBV6-5	TRBD1	CASSRQGARSEAFF	TGTGCCAGCAGTCGACAGGGCGCGAGGAGTGAAGCTTTCTTT
TRBJ1-1	NA	TRBV28	NA	CASKPNRVYTEAFF	TGTGCCAGCAAGCCCAACAGGGTGTACACTGAAGCTTTCTTT
TRBJ1-3	few	TRBV6-1	TRBD1	CASSDRTGMNTIYF	TGTGCCAGCAGTGACCGGACAGGGATGAACACCATATATTTT
TRBJ2-5	NA	TRBV27	NA	CASSPNSGSVETQYF	TGTGCCAGCAGCCCAAATTCCGGGAGCGTGGAGACCCAGTACTTC
TRBJ2-7	NA	TRBV28	NA	CASSLSGLGLSYEQYF	TGTGCCAGCAGTTTAAGTGGGTTGGGACTCTCCTACGAGCAGTACTTC
TRBJ2-5	NA	TRBV11-2	TRBD1	CASSPTGVQETQYF	TGTGCCAGCAGCCCTACAGGGGTCCAAGAGACCCAGTACTTC
TRBJ2-3	NA	TRBV15	NA	CATSRELDTSTDTQYF	TGTGCCACCAGCAGAGAGCTGGACACCTCCACAGATACGCAGTATTTT
TRBJ1-2	NA	TRBV11-2	NA	CASSLGTNYGYTF	TGTGCCAGCAGCTTAGGGACAAACTATGGCTACACCTTC
TRBJ1-2	NA	TRBV18	TRBD1	CASSPDGQASYGYTF	TGTGCCAGCTCACCAGACGGACAGGCTAGCTATGGCTACACCTTC
TRBJ2-2	NA	TRBV5-4	TRBD1	CASSLIGQGPNTGELFF	TGTGCCAGCAGCTTGATTGGACAGGGTCCGAACACCGGGGAGCTGTTTTTT
TRBJ2-1	NA	TRBV15	TRBD2	CATVGLGNNEQFF	TGTGCCACAGTGGGACTAGGGAACAATGAGCAGTTCTTC
TRBJ2-7	NA	TRBV20-1	NA	CSTPSSYEQYF	TGCAGTACGCCTAGCTCCTACGAGCAGTACTTC
TRBJ2-3	NA	TRBV7-8	TRBD2	CASSSRLAGPTDTQYF	TGTGCCAGCAGCTCCAGACTAGCGGGGCCCACAGATACGCAGTATTTT
TRBJ2-3	NA	TRBV9	TRBD2	CASSDRTSGDTQYF	TGTGCCAGCAGCGACCGGACTAGCGGAGATACGCAGTATTTT
TRBJ2-2	NA	TRBV10-3	TRBD2	CAIPTSAATNTGELFF	TGTGCCATCCCTACTAGCGCTGCTACGAACACCGGGGAGCTGTTTTTT
TRBJ1-5	once	TRBV10-3	NA	CAIRDGQHQPQHF	TGTGCCATCAGGGACGGACAACATCAGCCCCAGCATTTT
TRBJ2-1	NA	TRBV5-1	TRBD2	CASSLGGTSSYNEQFF	TGCGCCAGCAGCTTGGGGGGGACTAGCAGCTACAATGAGCAGTTCTTC